A selection of T cell receptor beta chains follows, all from one sample in a study of regulatory T cells in long-lasting Graves disease. One entry per CDR3 protein, called by TCRdb with MiXCR from the multiplex PCR reads. The sample lists some 200,000 distinct CDR3 sequences; approximately 18% were seen once. This sample also appeared in a second study, on T cells in Graves' hyperthyroidism and ophthalmopathy.

Here the sequenced sample was peripheral blood mononuclear cells (PBMCs), taken at new diagnosis, from a patient treated with antithyroid drugs. These receptors all come from a woman aged 25-40 years with Graves disease. The CDR3 runs from the conserved cysteine through the conserved F or W. The order of the fields is J gene, clone size, V gene, D gene, CDR3 length, CDR3 protein, CDR3 DNA. The D gene is left open where the match is weak. Size is omitted from some rows. Given values are once, few, many or a class for expanded clones.

J: TRBJ2-7
size: -
V: TRBV4-1
D: TRBD1
length: 17
CDR3: CASSQNRDRGHGYEQYF
DNA: TGCGCCAGCAGCCAGAACCGGGACAGGGGGCACGGCTACGAGCAGTACTTC

J: TRBJ2-1
size: many
V: TRBV5-6
D: -
length: 12
CDR3: CASSLGDNEQFF
DNA: TGTGCCAGCAGCTTGGGAGACAATGAGCAGTTCTTC

J: TRBJ2-5
size: -
V: TRBV5-1
D: TRBD2
length: 16
CDR3: CASSLEPSGRPETQYF
DNA: TGCGCCAGCAGCTTGGAACCTAGCGGGAGACCAGAGACCCAGTACTTC

J: TRBJ1-2
size: many
V: TRBV19
D: -
length: 13
CDR3: CASTIGQHYGYTF
DNA: TGTGCCAGTACCATTGGACAGCACTATGGCTACACCTTC

J: TRBJ1-2
size: -
V: TRBV7-9
D: -
length: 15
CDR3: CASSPPPGSGYGYTF
DNA: TGTGCCAGCAGCCCCCCACCGGGGTCAGGCTATGGCTACACCTTC

J: TRBJ1-4
size: many
V: TRBV19
D: -
length: 12
CDR3: CASSIMGEKLFF
DNA: TGTGCCAGTAGTATCATGGGTGAGAAACTGTTTTTT

J: TRBJ2-1
size: many
V: TRBV20-1
D: -
length: 12
CDR3: CSAREDRNEQFF
DNA: TGCAGTGCTAGAGAGGACAGAAATGAGCAGTTCTTC

J: TRBJ2-3
size: many
V: TRBV6-2/TRBV6-3
D: -
length: 13
CDR3: CASALQGTDTQYF
DNA: TGTGCCAGCGCCCTGCAAGGCACAGATACGCAGTATTTT

J: TRBJ2-7
size: many
V: TRBV27
D: -
length: 15
CDR3: CASSTGGGEGYEQYF
DNA: TGTGCCAGCAGTACAGGGGGGGGGGAGGGCTACGAGCAGTACTTC

J: TRBJ1-1
size: many
V: TRBV28
D: TRBD1
length: 15
CDR3: CASSSGGAMNTEAFF
DNA: TGTGCCAGCAGTTCAGGGGGCGCGATGAACACTGAAGCTTTCTTT

J: TRBJ2-3
size: many
V: TRBV7-8
D: -
length: 19
CDR3: CASSLGGRGASAPADTQYF
DNA: TGTGCCAGCAGCTTAGGGGGTCGCGGGGCCTCGGCTCCGGCAGATACGCAGTATTTT

J: TRBJ2-3
size: many
V: TRBV7-9
D: TRBD1
length: 16
CDR3: CASSATGWGPTDTQYF
DNA: TGTGCCAGCAGCGCGACAGGGTGGGGTCCCACAGATACGCAGTATTTT

J: TRBJ2-1
size: many
V: TRBV2
D: -
length: 13
CDR3: CASILAGNNEQFF
DNA: TGTGCCAGCATATTGGCGGGCAACAATGAGCAGTTCTTC

J: TRBJ1-5
size: many
V: TRBV5-5
D: TRBD1
length: 15
CDR3: CASSPGTGGNQPQHF
DNA: TGTGCCAGCAGCCCGGGGACAGGGGGTAATCAGCCCCAGCATTTT

J: TRBJ1-5
size: -
V: TRBV6-1
D: -
length: 15
CDR3: CASSDDRSPNQPQHF
DNA: TGTGCCAGCAGCGACGACAGGTCCCCCAATCAGCCCCAGCATTTT

J: TRBJ2-7
size: many
V: TRBV2
D: -
length: 12
CDR3: CASSEARGEQYF
DNA: TGTGCCAGCAGTGAAGCCCGGGGCGAGCAGTACTTC

J: TRBJ2-5
size: -
V: TRBV7-8
D: TRBD1
length: 18
CDR3: CASSLAGQGGARQETQYF
DNA: TGTGCCAGCAGCTTAGCTGGACAGGGGGGCGCTAGGCAAGAGACCCAGTACTTC

J: TRBJ2-3
size: many
V: TRBV28
D: -
length: 13
CDR3: CASTPGGTDTQYF
DNA: TGTGCCAGCACCCCTGGGGGCACAGATACGCAGTATTTT

J: TRBJ1-6
size: many
V: TRBV13
D: TRBD1
length: 15
CDR3: CASSPDRGHNSPLHF
DNA: TGTGCCAGCAGCCCGGACAGGGGGCATAATTCACCCCTCCACTTT

J: TRBJ1-1
size: -
V: TRBV12-3/TRBV12-4
D: -
length: 14
CDR3: CASSFSGGYTEAFF
DNA: TGTGCCAGCAGTTTTAGTGGGGGGTACACTGAAGCTTTCTTT

J: TRBJ2-4
size: -
V: TRBV2
D: TRBD2
length: 14
CDR3: CASSELAGTLVQYF
DNA: TGTGCCAGCAGTGAACTAGCGGGGACGCTCGTTCAGTACTTC

J: TRBJ1-2
size: few
V: TRBV6-5
D: -
length: 12
CDR3: CASSYQNYGYTF
DNA: TGTGCCAGCAGTTACCAGAACTATGGCTACACCTTC

J: TRBJ1-2
size: -
V: TRBV5-5
D: -
length: 14
CDR3: CASKRGGADYGYTF
DNA: TGTGCCAGTAAGAGAGGGGGGGCCGACTATGGCTACACCTTC

J: TRBJ1-5
size: many
V: TRBV11-2
D: -
length: 13
CDR3: CASSLSVNQPQHF
DNA: TGTGCCAGCAGCTTATCAGTCAATCAGCCCCAGCATTTT

J: TRBJ2-1
size: many
V: TRBV28
D: TRBD2
length: 16
CDR3: CASSLVAGGGYNEQFF
DNA: TGTGCCAGCAGTTTAGTGGCGGGGGGGGGCTACAATGAGCAGTTCTTC

J: TRBJ2-7
size: -
V: TRBV6-4
D: TRBD2
length: 13
CDR3: CASRTSRFHEQYF
DNA: TGTGCCAGTAGGACTAGCCGTTTCCACGAGCAGTACTTC

J: TRBJ2-3
size: many
V: TRBV14
D: -
length: 16
CDR3: CASSRYVRAGADTQYF
DNA: TGTGCCAGCAGCCGATACGTGCGGGCAGGTGCAGATACGCAGTATTTT